This T cell receptor (beta chain) was captured by sequencing in a study of molecular identifiers for immune sequencing clone quantification. Study findings and constraints: Reportedly, one cell's Jurkat TCR RNA was detected within 1,100,000 naive CD8 cells. Clone sizes that are highly expanded could be underestimated when identical TCR molecules share a barcode.

This clonotype was counted many times. The antigen is unknown. TCRdb independently ran MiXCR on the PCR reads; one entry per CDR3 protein. The sample consists of about 640,000 distinct CDR3 sequences, less than 20% of them appearing once. Sequenced input: naive CD8+ T cells from blood, with Jurkat cell RNA spiked in. Subset reported: FACS-sorted CD8+CD4-CCR7+CD45RA+ naive T cells. This clonotype originated in a human donor in good health. Some libraries in this study had Jurkat cell RNA spiked in.

CDR3 protein: CASSLVAGGETQYF. The CDR3 region has the DNA TGTGCCAGCAGTTTAGTCGCCGGGGGTGAGACCCAGTACTTC. The rearrangement uses TRBV12-3 or TRBV12-4 and TRBJ2-5; TRBD2 might be the D (6 bases). The CDR3 runs 14 residues. Trimming removed 1 base from V and 5 bases from J, with 11 bases in between.